These 24 T cell receptor beta chains were all obtained from the same sample, sequenced in a study of shared clonotypes between healthy human individuals. Naive CD8 cells were CD45RO-negative, positively selected for CCR7, excluding terminally differentiated effector memory CD45RA+ cells. Here immunoSEQ multiplex PCR was the method, and the copy in TCRdb shows in-frame clones only, minus some. This table holds some 2 million clones, about 95% found once. Material for sequencing was naive CD8+ T cells sorted from blood. All receptors derive from a man between 18 and 29 years old in good health.

J is TRBJ1-1 and V is TRBV30; no firm D call. V was trimmed by 3 bases and J by 0 bases, leaving 8 bases between them. The CDR3 covers 13 residues. CDR1 is GTSNPN and CDR2 is SVGIG in the germline V gene (reference sequence). CDR3 DNA: TGTGCCTGGAGCACCGCGATGAACACTGAAGCTTTCTTT. Protein: CAWSTAMNTEAFF.

The V and J genes are TRBV13 and TRBJ1-1; D gene uncertain. Germline V gene data show CDR1 as PRHDT and CDR2 as FYEKMQ (reference sequence). Between the trimmed V and J ends, which lost 4 bases and 1 base, there was a span of 7 bases. This CDR3 spans 13 amino acids. The CDR3 DNA reads as TGTGCCAGCAGCTCGGCCTCGAACACTGAAGCTTTCTTT. Residues: CASSSASNTEAFF.

This rearrangement joins TRBV15 to TRBJ2-5, with TRBD2 matching 8 bases. The CDR3 consists of 15 residues. Trimming took 0 bases from V and 4 from J; bases not matched to a gene: 4. In germline, CDR1 is LNHNV, CDR2 YYDKDF (reference sequence). In nucleotides, the CDR3 is TGTGCCACCAGCAGAGATTCGGGGGGGCCAGAGACCCAGTACTTC. Its protein is CATSRDSGGPETQYF.

V usage is TRBV28 and J usage is TRBJ2-3, with TRBD2 matching over 7 bases. The CDR3 covers 16 residues. With V trimmed by 5 bases and J by 1 base, 9 bases remained unmatched. Germline CDR1 is MDHEN and CDR2 is SYDVKM. The CDR3 region is CASSLPDSGGTDTQYF. In DNA, the CDR3 is TGTGCCAGCAGTCTCCCTGACAGCGGGGGCACAGATACGCAGTATTTT.

The rearrangement joins TRBV14 to TRBJ1-2; D is unclear. The CDR3 has 15 residues. The germline V gene encodes CDR1 SGHDN and CDR2 FVKESK. Trimming shortened V by 1 base and J by 5 bases, and 14 bases separated the two germline ends. CDR3 loop: CASSQVLGSWYGYTF. The CDR3 DNA is TGTGCCAGCAGCCAAGTACTGGGCAGCTGGTATGGCTACACCTTC.

The chain links TRBV14 to TRBJ2-3, with TRBD2 as a possible D gene (7 bases). The germline V gene has CDR1 SGHDN and CDR2 FVKESK. The CDR3 runs 16 residues. Trimming took 0 bases from V and 1 from J, leaving 11 bases between them. The CDR3 region is CASSQDGGARTDTQYF. The CDR3 DNA reads as TGTGCCAGCAGCCAAGATGGGGGGGCCCGCACAGATACGCAGTATTTT.

The rearrangement joins TRBV7-9 to TRBJ1-4; no reliable D call. V shed 2 bases and J shed 5 bases, with 12 bases lying between them. The CDR3 has 15 amino acids. The germline gives CDR1 SEHNR, CDR2 FQNEAQ (reference sequence). CDR3 in DNA: TGTGCCAGCAGCTTAACAGTGGCAAAGAATGAAAAACTGTTTTTT. Amino acids: CASSLTVAKNEKLFF.

The CDR3 nucleotides are TGTGCCAGCAGCCTGGGGACTAGCGGGAGGGATCAGAATGAGCAGTTCTTC. Encoded protein: CASSLGTSGRDQNEQFF. The V and J genes are TRBV7-9 and TRBJ2-1; TRBD2 aligns across 16 bases. Germline lookup yields CDR1 SEHNR and CDR2 FQNEAQ (reference sequence). The CDR3 spans 17 residues. The V and J ends lost 5 bases and 7 bases, in that order; junction bases with no gene match: 8.

The chain uses TRBV5-1 and TRBJ2-7; the D is unclear. This CDR3 is 15 amino acids long. With 1 base removed from V and 5 bases from J, the gap between germline ends came to 16 bases. Germline lookup yields CDR1 SGHRS and CDR2 YFSETQ. The CDR3 region has the DNA TGCGCCAGCAGCTTGTTACCTACTATGAAGGACGAGCAGTACTTC. As protein: CASSLLPTMKDEQYF.

The V and J genes are TRBV15 and TRBJ1-4; 9 bases map to TRBD1. This CDR3 spans 17 amino acids. The junction had 10 bases not matched to a gene; V was cut back by 3 bases and J by 5 bases. The germline CDR1 and CDR2 sequences are LNHNV and YYDKDF (reference sequence). The CDR3 loop is CATSSPLTGTGNEKLFF. CDR3 sequence (DNA): TGTGCCACCAGCAGCCCCCTTACCGGGACAGGGAATGAAAAACTGTTTTTT.

The chain couples TRBV21-1 to TRBJ2-1; the table names TRBD2, a call not compared with the DNA. TRBV21-1 is marked as a pseudogene. This CDR3 is 11 amino acids long. The CDR3 loop reads CAPPADFEQFF. The DNA for the CDR3 is TGTGCCCCCCCGGCGGACTTCGAGCAGTTCTTC.

The chain carries TRBV7-9 and TRBJ2-2; 13 bases fit TRBD2. The CDR3 is made up of 19 amino acids. Trimming removed 2 bases from V and 6 bases from J; junction bases left unmatched: 12. Germline CDR1 and CDR2: SEHNR and FQNEAQ (reference sequence). The CDR3 region is CASSLIGGTSGMGAGELFF. The CDR3 DNA reads TGTGCCAGCAGCTTAATCGGCGGGACTAGCGGGATGGGGGCCGGGGAGCTGTTTTTT.

V and J are TRBV5-5 and TRBJ1-4; 7 bases map to TRBD1. This CDR3 has 14 residues. With V trimmed by 1 base and J by 5 bases, 2 bases remained unmatched. Germline V gives CDR1 SGHKS, CDR2 YYEKEE (reference sequence). This CDR3 is CASSLTRGNEKLFF. DNA of the CDR3: TGTGCCAGCAGCTTGACCAGGGGGAATGAAAAACTGTTTTTT.

Details on this clone: This sample includes further DNA sequences coding for the same CDR3. The chain combines TRBV5-1 with TRBJ2-3, with 11 bases that match TRBD2. The CDR3 extends over 15 amino acids. V was pared by 4 bases and J by 3 bases, with 4 bases of the junction left unmatched. Germline CDR1 reads SGHRS; CDR2 reads YFSETQ. CDR3 sequence reads: CASSTGTSGTDTQYF. CDR3 sequence (DNA): TGCGCCAGCAGCACCGGGACTAGCGGTACAGATACGCAGTATTTT.

This chain connects TRBV5-6 to TRBJ2-5; 8 bases fit TRBD1. Trimming at V came to 5 bases and at J to 0 bases, leaving 9 bases not matched to a gene. This CDR3 is built from 16 residues. Germline V gene data show CDR1 as SGHDT and CDR2 as YYEEEE. The CDR3 bases are TGTGCCAGCAGTGTCAGCAGGGGGCAGTACCAAGAGACCCAGTACTTC. This translates into CASSVSRGQYQETQYF.

The V gene is TRBV28, the J gene TRBJ2-7, with a tentative D call TRBD2 (5 bases). Germline V gene lookup returns CDR1 MDHEN and CDR2 SYDVKM. The CDR3 consists of 18 residues. The ends were cut back, 4 bases at V and 2 bases at J, with 24 bases in the middle. CDR3 sequence (DNA): TGTGCCAGCAGTTCCCACCGGTGGAGCGGCGAACATCCCTACGAGCAGTACTTC. This translates into CASSSHRWSGEHPYEQYF.

A single count supports this clone. CDR3 nucleotides: TGCGCCAGCAGCCAAGAGGAGGGGGGCAATGAGCAGTTCTTC. It is translated as CASSQEEGGNEQFF. The J gene is TRBJ2-1, the V gene TRBV4-3, with D possibly being TRBD1 or TRBD2 (6 bases each). CDR3 length: 14 amino acids. Germline CDR1 and CDR2: LGHNA and YSLEER. Trimming left V 0 bases short and J 6 bases short, with 9 bases between.

The chain is built from TRBV18 and TRBJ1-5; TRBD1 is a possible D gene (5 bases). The germline gives CDR1 KGHSH, CDR2 LQKENI. V was pared by 2 bases and J by 5 bases, with 7 bases between. This CDR3 is built from 13 residues. CDR3 sequence reads: CASSPRGDQPQHF. The CDR3 DNA follows: TGTGCCAGCTCACCAAGAGGGGATCAGCCCCAGCATTTT.

The chain combines TRBV30 with TRBJ2-7, with D unresolved. Germline V gene lookup returns CDR1 GTSNPN and CDR2 SVGIG (reference sequence). The V gene lost 1 base and the J gene lost 5 bases, with 9 bases spanning the gap. This CDR3 has 12 residues. For the CDR3, the DNA is TGTGCCTGGAGTGGGGTCGTCCACGAGCAGTACTTC. Its protein product is CAWSGVVHEQYF.

This rearrangement joins TRBV11-2 to TRBJ1-2; 7 bases line up with TRBD1. Germline CDR1 is SGHAT and CDR2 is FQNNGV. V was clipped by 4 bases and J by 4 bases; unmatched bases: 9. This CDR3 contains 15 residues. The CDR3 protein is CASSSPAGGSYGYTF. The CDR3 DNA is TGTGCCAGCAGCTCTCCAGCAGGGGGGTCCTATGGCTACACCTTC.

As concerns this clone: Other nucleotide sequences in the sample specify the same CDR3. The chain uses TRBV5-6 and TRBJ2-7; tentative D call: TRBD2 (6 bases). V was pared by 3 bases and J by 0 bases, with 7 bases between. Germline V lookup: CDR1 SGHDT, CDR2 YYEEEE. The CDR3 is 13 amino acids. CDR3 region: CASSSSDSYEQYF. In DNA form, the CDR3 reads TGTGCCAGCAGCTCTAGCGACTCCTACGAGCAGTACTTC.

The gene calls are TRBV2 and TRBJ1-2; D may be TRBD1 (5 bases). The germline gives CDR1 SNHLY, CDR2 FYNNEI. CDR3 size: 13 residues. Between the trimmed V and J ends, which lost 8 bases and 2 bases, there was a span of 12 bases. CDR3 DNA sequence: TGTGCCAGCCTACAGGAGGGGAACTATGGCTACACCTTC. Translated, it gives CASLQEGNYGYTF.

The chain employs TRBV29-1 and TRBJ2-1; a weak D match, TRBD2 (6 bases). V dropped 7 bases and J dropped 3 bases, with 13 bases sitting between them. Germline assignment: CDR1 SQVTM and CDR2 ANQGSEA. This CDR3 contains 13 residues. The CDR3 bases are TGCAGCGATCAGACTAGTAACTACAATGAGCAGTTCTTC. Its translation: CSDQTSNYNEQFF.

This clone was detected only once. The chain joins TRBV19 to TRBJ1-6, with 9 bases matching TRBD1. CDR3 size: 15 residues. The V gene's germline CDR1 is LNHDA and CDR2 SQIVND (reference sequence). Trimming cost V 6 bases and J 3 bases; bases outside gene matches: 3. The CDR3 DNA reads as TGTGCCAGTAGGCAGACAGGGGGCTATAATTCACCCCTCCACTTT. Encoded protein: CASRQTGGYNSPLHF.